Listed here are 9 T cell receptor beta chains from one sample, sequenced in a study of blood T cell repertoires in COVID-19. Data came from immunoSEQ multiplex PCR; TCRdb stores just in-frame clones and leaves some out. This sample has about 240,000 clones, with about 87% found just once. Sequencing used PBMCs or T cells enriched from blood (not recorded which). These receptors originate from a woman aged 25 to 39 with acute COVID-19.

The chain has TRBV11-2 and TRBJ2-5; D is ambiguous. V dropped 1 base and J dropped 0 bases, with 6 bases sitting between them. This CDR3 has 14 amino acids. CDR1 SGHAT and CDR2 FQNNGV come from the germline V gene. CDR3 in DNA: TGTGCCAGCAGCTTAGCCATGTACCAAGAGACCCAGTACTTC. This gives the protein CASSLAMYQETQYF.

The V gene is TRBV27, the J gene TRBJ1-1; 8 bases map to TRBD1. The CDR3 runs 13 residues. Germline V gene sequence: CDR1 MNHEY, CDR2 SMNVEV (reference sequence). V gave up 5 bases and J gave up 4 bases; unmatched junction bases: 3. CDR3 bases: TGTGCCAGCAGTGGACAGGGAGCCACTGAAGCTTTCTTT. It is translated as CASSGQGATEAFF.

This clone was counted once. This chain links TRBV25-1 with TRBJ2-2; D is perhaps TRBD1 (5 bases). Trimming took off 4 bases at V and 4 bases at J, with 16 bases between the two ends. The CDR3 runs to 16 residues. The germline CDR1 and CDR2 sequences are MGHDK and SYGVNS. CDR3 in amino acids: CASSGWTIRGTGELFF. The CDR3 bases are TGTGCCAGCAGTGGGTGGACAATTAGAGGCACCGGGGAGCTGTTTTTT.

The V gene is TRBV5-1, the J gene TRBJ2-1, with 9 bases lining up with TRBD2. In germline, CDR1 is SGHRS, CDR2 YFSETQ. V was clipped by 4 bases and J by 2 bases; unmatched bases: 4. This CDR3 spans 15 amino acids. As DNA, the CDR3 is TGCGCCAGCAGCCTTAGCGGGGGCGCCTACAATGAGCAGTTCTTC. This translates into CASSLSGGAYNEQFF. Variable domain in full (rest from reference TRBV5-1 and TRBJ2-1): KAGVTQTPRYLIKTRGQQVTLSCSPISGHRSVSWYQQTPGQGLQFLFEYFSETQRNKGNFPGRFSGRQFSNSRSEMNVSTLELGDSALYLCASSLSGGAYNEQFFGPGTRLTVL.

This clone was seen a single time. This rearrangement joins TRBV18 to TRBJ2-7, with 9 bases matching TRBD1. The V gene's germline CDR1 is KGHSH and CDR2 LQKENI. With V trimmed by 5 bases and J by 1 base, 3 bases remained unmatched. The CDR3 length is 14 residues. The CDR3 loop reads CASSSGTGSYEQYF. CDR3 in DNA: TGTGCCAGCTCATCCGGGACAGGGTCCTACGAGCAGTACTTC.

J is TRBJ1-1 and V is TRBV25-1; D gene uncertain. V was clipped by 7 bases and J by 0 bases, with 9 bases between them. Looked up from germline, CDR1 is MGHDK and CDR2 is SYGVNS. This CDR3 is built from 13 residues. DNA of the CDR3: TGTGCCAGCACGGAGGGATTGAACACTGAAGCTTTCTTT. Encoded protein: CASTEGLNTEAFF.

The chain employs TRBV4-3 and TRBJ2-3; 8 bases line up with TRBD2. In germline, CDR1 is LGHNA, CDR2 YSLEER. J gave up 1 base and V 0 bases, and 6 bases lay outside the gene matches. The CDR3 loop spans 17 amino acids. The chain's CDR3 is CASSQDGAGGGTDTQYF. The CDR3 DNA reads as TGCGCCAGCAGCCAAGATGGGGCGGGGGGCGGCACAGATACGCAGTATTTT.

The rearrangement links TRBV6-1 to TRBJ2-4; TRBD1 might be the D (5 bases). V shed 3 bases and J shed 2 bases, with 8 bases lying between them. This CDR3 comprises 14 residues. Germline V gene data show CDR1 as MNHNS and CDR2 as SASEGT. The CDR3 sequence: CASSDRETKNIQYF. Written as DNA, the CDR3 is TGTGCCAGCAGTGACAGGGAAACCAAAAACATTCAGTACTTC.

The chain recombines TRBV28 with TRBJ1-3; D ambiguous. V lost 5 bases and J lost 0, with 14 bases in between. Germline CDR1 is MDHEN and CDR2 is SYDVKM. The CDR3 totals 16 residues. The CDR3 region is CASSPPLEASGNTIYF. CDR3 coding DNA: TGTGCCAGCAGTCCTCCGCTTGAAGCCTCTGGAAACACCATATATTTT.